Each of the 5 T cell receptor beta chains below was sequenced from the same sample in a study of technical replicates of blood from a few donors. TCRdb keeps only in-frame clones here, not all; method: immunoSEQ multiplex PCR. Of around 72,000 clones listed, about 90% are singletons. The sequencing input was T cells isolated from PBMCs. All receptors derive from a human donor in good health.

The J gene is TRBJ2-2, the V gene TRBV19, with 7 bases matching TRBD2. This CDR3 is built from 16 residues. V lost 3 bases, J lost 7 bases, and 11 bases stayed unmatched. Germline CDR1 reads LNHDA; CDR2 reads SQIVND (reference sequence). The CDR3 sequence: CASSIYSGSGDGELFF. The CDR3 DNA sequence: TGTGCCAGTAGTATCTATAGCGGGTCGGGGGACGGGGAGCTGTTTTTT.

This sequence joins TRBV9 and TRBJ2-2; TRBD2 might be the D (5 bases). Deletions cut 2 bases from V and 7 bases from J, with 9 bases between. CDR1 and CDR2 from the germline V gene are SGDLS and YYNGEE. CDR3 length: 13 amino acids. Here the CDR3 reads CASSVRGDGELFF. The CDR3, as DNA: TGTGCCAGCAGCGTCCGGGGAGACGGGGAGCTGTTTTTT.

This clone came up once. The chain employs TRBV4-3 and TRBJ2-5, with 11 bases matching TRBD2. With 4 bases clipped from V and 4 bases from J, the junction kept 5 bases outside the gene matches. The CDR3 extends over 15 amino acids. Germline V lookup: CDR1 LGHNA, CDR2 YSLEER. The DNA of the CDR3 is TGCGCCAGCAGCCCCACTAGCGGGAGAGGAGAGACCCAGTACTTC. It translates to CASSPTSGRGETQYF.

This clone was detected only once. V is TRBV27 and J is TRBJ2-1; D is possibly TRBD2 (5 bases). V was clipped by 6 bases and J by 8 bases, with 11 bases between them. CDR1 is MNHEY, CDR2 SMNVEV, per germline (reference sequence). CDR3 size: 12 residues. CDR3 residues: CASRGVGDEQFF. The CDR3 coding sequence is TGTGCCAGCAGGGGAGTTGGGGATGAGCAGTTCTTC.

The chain is built from TRBV6-1 and TRBJ2-7; 7 bases fit TRBD1. Germline assignment: CDR1 MNHNS and CDR2 SASEGT. Trimming removed 9 bases from V and 7 bases from J; junction bases left unmatched: 18. The CDR3 is 15 amino acids. The CDR3 region is CASPLKDRSSEEQYF. CDR3 DNA sequence: TGTGCCAGTCCATTAAAGGACAGGTCCTCGGAGGAGCAGTACTTC.